This T cell receptor beta chain was profiled in a study of cytomegalovirus exposure and HLA in healthy donors. A word on this clone: Its antigen is still unknown.

The trim removed 4 bases at V and 6 bases at J, leaving 18 bases unmatched. Germline V CDR1 and CDR2: LNHDA, SQIVND (reference sequence). The CDR3 spans 20 residues. Study-level findings and limits: Researchers reported in a later analysis that a missense DCLRE1C variant was tied to TCR beta V- and J-gene trimming.

A multiplex PCR was run with 60 Vbeta primers and 13 Jbeta primers. Here immunoSEQ multiplex PCR was the method, and the copy in TCRdb shows in-frame clones only, minus some. The sample contains 150,000 or so clones, around three quarters of which appear only once. This sequence joins TRBV19 and TRBJ2-1; TRBD2 aligns across 13 bases. The origin of this receptor is a man aged 40-50 years in good health and CMV-seronegative. Sequencing used PBMCs. The CDR3 nucleotides read TGTGCCAGTAGTACACTTCTTCGGTCAGGGACTAGCGGGATTTCCAATGAGCAGTTCTTC. It is translated as CASSTLLRSGTSGISNEQFF. Full variable domain (remainder filled in from reference TRBV19 and TRBJ2-1): DGGITQSPKYLFRKEGQNVTLSCEQNLNHDAMYWYRQDPGQGLRLIYYSQIVNDFQKGDIAEGYSVSREKKESFPLTVTSAQKNPTAFYLCASSTLLRSGTSGISNEQFFGPGTRLTVL.